This TCR beta chain was sequenced during a study of blood T cell repertoires in COVID-19. Study overall: Whether acute or convalescent, the COVID-19 samples came from the United States, Italy and Spain. T cells, B-cell-depleted T cells, or PBMCs provided the cDNA or gDNA that served as material.

The germline V gene has CDR1 SGHKS and CDR2 YYEKEE (reference sequence). The CDR3 sequence is 14 residues long. Trimming stripped 0 bases from V and 7 bases from J, with 13 bases between. Generated by immunoSEQ multiplex PCR, the TCRdb table keeps only in-frame clones and is missing some. The sample lists 110,000 to 150,000 clones; roughly 89% were seen once. The V and J genes are TRBV5-5 and TRBJ1-2; D is perhaps TRBD1 (5 bases). Sequencing used peripheral blood. The TCR comes from a man aged 55 to 70 with active or convalescent COVID-19. CDR3 sequence reads: CASSLESGVSGYTF. In DNA form, the CDR3 reads TGTGCCAGCAGCTTGGAGTCGGGGGTTTCTGGCTACACCTTC.